This T cell receptor beta chain is from a study of tumor-infiltrating lymphocytes in primary liver carcinoma. TCR beta cDNA was made from 450 to 600 ng total RNA with a constant-region primer. Library construction for TCR beta comprised three nested multiplex PCR rounds performed with slightly modified ARM-PCR. Researchers ran the first two PCR rounds for around 10 cycles each with TRBV1-TRBV30 forward primers and a C-beta reverse primer. TCRdb ran MiXCR on the multiplex PCR reads and lists one entry per CDR3 protein. The sample contains 300,000 to 350,000 distinct CDR3 sequences, approximately 64% of which appear only once. Germline DNA was also extracted, and blood RNA derived from unsorted whole blood. V trimming: 11 bases; J trimming: 4 bases; junction bases outside the gene matches: 10. CDR1 WSHSY and CDR2 SAAADI come from the germline V gene. CDR3 length: 14 amino acids. The table lists this clonotype with a few counts.

The sequencing input was peripheral blood. The sequence came from a man in his forties with primary liver carcinoma and hepatitis B virus infection. The chain carries TRBV10-2 and TRBJ2-2; 7 bases align to TRBD2. The DNA for the CDR3 is TGCGCCGGGAAGCCGGGACTACCCACCGGGGAGCTGTTTTTT. It specifies CAGKPGLPTGELFF.